This paragraph covers one T cell receptor (beta chain) sequence. Sequencing used immunoSEQ multiplex PCR; TCRdb keeps in-frame clones, though not all of them. The sample consists of over 950,000 clones, roughly 80% of them appearing once. These data belong to a study of shared clonotypes between healthy human individuals. Study details: Three plates each covered CD4 naive and memory; CD8 naive two, CD8 memory one.

The CDR3 consists of 16 residues. V was pared by 3 bases and J by 1 base, with 12 bases between. Germline lookup yields CDR1 SGHTA and CDR2 FQGNSA. The chain combines TRBV7-2 with TRBJ2-2, with D unresolved. The clonotype comes from a man aged 18 to 30 in good health. Some clones in this sample may be carry-over from other donors' samples. The sequenced material came from memory CD4+ T cells from PBMCs. Sample subset: CD45RA-negative fraction. In DNA form, the CDR3 reads TGTGCCAGCAGCTTTCGGAAGCCGAGGAACACCGGGGAGCTGTTTTTT. Residues: CASSFRKPRNTGELFF.